The 10 T cell receptor beta chains reported below all come from one sample, sequenced in a study of CD8 T cells in Susac syndrome. About 0.5 to 1 ug RNA was reverse transcribed with random hexamers. TCRdb re-analysed the immunoSEQ multiplex PCR reads in MiXCR, keeping a single row per CDR3 protein. The sample contains about 150,000 distinct CDR3 sequences, roughly 96% of which appear only once. Sequencing input: CD4+ T cells from PBMCs. These receptors all come from a human donor with Susac syndrome.

Turning to this clonotype: One junction end does not reproduce the germline sequence, and a read error may be involved. The chain carries TRBV7-3 and TRBJ2-3, with D perhaps matching TRBD2 (6 bases). Germline V gene sequence: CDR1 SGHTA, CDR2 FQGTGA. The CDR3 runs to 13 residues. Here the CDR3 reads CASSLTTRGTQYF. The CDR3 DNA reads TGTGCCAGCAGCCTAACGACTAGGGGCACGCAGTATTTT.

The chain uses TRBV25-1 and TRBJ2-7; a possible D gene is TRBD1 (5 bases). The V end was cut by 4 bases, the J end by 0 bases, with 10 bases between. This CDR3 is 14 amino acids long. Germline lookup yields CDR1 MGHDK and CDR2 SYGVNS. CDR3 in amino acids: CASSVRQSSYEQYF. Here the CDR3 DNA reads TGTGCCAGCAGTGTACGACAGTCCTCCTACGAGCAGTACTTC.

The chain couples TRBV12-3 or TRBV12-4 to TRBJ2-2; the D gene is possibly TRBD1 (6 bases). The ends were cut back, 10 bases at V and 5 bases at J, with 17 bases in the middle. This CDR3 region has 14 residues. CDR3 sequence: CATTQQGSTGELFF. The CDR3 DNA follows: TGTGCCACCACGCAACAGGGAAGTACCGGGGAGCTGTTTTTT.

The chain uses TRBV11-2 and TRBJ2-1; the match to TRBD2 covers 10 bases. The CDR3 sequence is 15 residues long. Germline CDR1 reads SGHAT; CDR2 reads FQNNGV. With 3 bases clipped from V and 5 bases from J, the junction kept 4 bases outside the gene matches. This CDR3 reads CASSFTSGANNEQFF. CDR3 in DNA: TGTGCCAGCAGCTTCACTAGCGGGGCAAACAATGAGCAGTTCTTC. Combining the CDR3 with reference TRBV11-2 and TRBJ2-1 gives the whole variable domain EAGVAQSPRYKIIEKRQSVAFWCNPISGHATLYWYQQILGQGPKLLIQFQNNGVVDDSQLPKDRFSAERLKGVDSTLKIQPAKLEDSAVYLCASSFTSGANNEQFFGPGTRLTVL.

The chain has TRBV15 and TRBJ2-5; no reliable D call. V lost 1 base and J lost 3, with 6 bases in between. Germline CDR1 reads LNHNV; CDR2 reads YYDKDF (reference sequence). The CDR3 has 13 amino acids. The CDR3 sequence is CATSRGGEETQYF. As DNA, the CDR3 is TGTGCCACCAGCAGAGGAGGTGAAGAGACCCAGTACTTC.

V usage is TRBV24-1 and J usage is TRBJ2-6, with D possibly TRBD1 on 6 matching bases. In germline, CDR1 is KGHDR, CDR2 SFDVKD. V dropped 9 bases and J dropped 2 bases, with 10 bases sitting between them. This CDR3 spans 14 amino acids. The CDR3 DNA is TGTGCCACCCAGGGGAAGCCTGGGGCCAACGTCCTGACTTTC. This translates into CATQGKPGANVLTF.

The chain employs TRBV12-3 or TRBV12-4 and TRBJ2-7; no clear D gene. V was cut by 7 bases and J by 0 bases, with 10 bases left in between. There are 13 residues in the CDR3. In DNA, the CDR3 is TGTGCCAGCACCCACGGCGTCTCCTACGAGCAGTACTTC. Amino acids: CASTHGVSYEQYF.

The genes are TRBV20-1 and TRBJ2-7; D gene ambiguous. CDR1 DFQATT and CDR2 SNEGSKA come from the germline V gene (reference sequence). This CDR3 is 13 amino acids long. The CDR3 DNA sequence: TGCTCGGTTAAAAAGACTCCTTCCTACGAGCAGTACTTC. Its protein is CSVKKTPSYEQYF.

J is TRBJ1-1 and V is TRBV20-1; TRBD1 is a possible D gene (5 bases). V was pared by 0 bases and J by 5 bases, with 16 bases between. Germline V gene sequence: CDR1 DFQATT, CDR2 SNEGSKA (reference sequence). The CDR3 consists of 15 residues. The CDR3 sequence is CSARESGGFGTEAFF. The CDR3 region has the DNA TGCAGTGCTAGAGAGAGTGGGGGGTTTGGGACTGAAGCTTTCTTT.

This chain connects TRBV7-2 to TRBJ2-5, with D possibly being TRBD1 (5 bases). Between the trimmed V and J ends, which lost 1 base and 5 bases, there was a span of 11 bases. Germline lookup yields CDR1 SGHTA and CDR2 FQGNSA. The CDR3 totals 14 residues. CDR3 residues: CASSLVGSGETQYF. In DNA form, the CDR3 reads TGTGCCAGCAGCTTAGTGGGTTCAGGGGAGACCCAGTACTTC. The entire variable domain, with the rest obtained from reference TRBV7-2 and TRBJ2-5, is as follows: GAGVSQSPSNKVTEKGKDVELRCDPISGHTALYWYRQSLGQGLEFLIYFQGNSAPDKSGLPSDRFSAERTGGSVSTLTIQRTQQEDSAVYLCASSLVGSGETQYFGPGTRLLVL.